This T cell receptor (beta chain) stems from a study of brain T cells in children with intractable seizures. The study's findings and limits: Viral specificity was inferred only from CDR3 similarity; HCMV serostatus was unknown. Clones missing pre-surgery may reflect undersampling of that blood sample.

TCRdb's table, derived via immunoSEQ multiplex PCR, lists solely in-frame clones and lacks some. The profile shows around 38,000 clones, approximately 90% of them singletons. Surgery cases with the highest brain T cell transcript signatures were chosen for sequencing. At least one anti-epileptic drug was given before surgery. Trimming pared 1 base from V and 2 bases from J, leaving 23 bases between. The V gene's germline CDR1 is MGHRA and CDR2 YSYEKL. There are 19 residues in the CDR3. Concerning this clone: What it binds is not known.

This TCR was recovered from a girl aged 2-9 years with tuberous sclerosis and intractable seizures. The source was peripheral blood, collected at surgery. The V call is TRBV4-1, the J call TRBJ1-1; the D is unclear. CDR3 loop: CASSQVNLGMSTENTEAFF. The CDR3 bases are TGCGCCAGCAGCCAAGTAAATTTGGGGATGAGCACGGAAAACACTGAAGCTTTCTTT.